The clone carrying this T cell receptor beta chain was observed once. Its antigen is not identified. Germline CDR1 is MRHNA and CDR2 is SNTAGT. CDR3 size: 13 residues. The germline V and J ends were trimmed by 5 bases and 4 bases, with 9 bases remaining between them. TCRdb's table, derived via immunoSEQ multiplex PCR, lists solely in-frame clones and lacks some. This table holds 150,000 to 200,000 clones, approximately 90% found once. This specimen comes from a study of T cell responses to AZD1222 COVID-19 vaccine. Whole-study results and caveats: Repertoires in all cases were sampled only once the peak T cell response had passed.

The chain carries TRBV6-4 and TRBJ1-3; D ambiguous. The source is an adult in good health. Sequenced material: peripheral blood, taken on day 0 of AZD1222 vaccination. CDR3 region: CASSSHWGNTIYF. The CDR3 region has the DNA TGTGCCAGCAGTTCTCACTGGGGAAACACCATATATTTT.